The T cell receptor beta chain under discussion was sequenced for a study of blood T cell repertoires in COVID-19. In the study overall: The United States, Italy and Spain provided the acute and convalescent COVID-19 samples.

Seattle patient enrollment occurred during active infection, with longitudinal follow-up thereafter. The CDR3 consists of 17 residues. V lost 3 bases and J 6 bases, leaving 21 bases between the germline ends. Germline V gene lookup returns CDR1 SGDLS and CDR2 YYNGEE. Source study methods: Reference gene primer amplification gave estimated nucleated cell counts. Method: immunoSEQ multiplex PCR; TCRdb's copy keeps in-frame clones and lacks some. V and J calls and clone size come straight from that table; D and trimming were deduced from the DNA. Counted here are some 160,000 clones, about nine tenths occurring once; the ten biggest clones make up 4.5% to 5%.

The chain uses TRBV9 and TRBJ2-2, with a possible D match to TRBD2 (6 bases). This TCR was sampled from a man aged 18 to 35 with COVID-19, enrolled during active disease. Material for sequencing was peripheral blood. Here the CDR3 reads CASSGDLGFGGPGELFF. The CDR3 DNA reads TGTGCCAGCAGCGGGGACCTAGGGTTCGGGGGTCCCGGGGAGCTGTTTTTT.